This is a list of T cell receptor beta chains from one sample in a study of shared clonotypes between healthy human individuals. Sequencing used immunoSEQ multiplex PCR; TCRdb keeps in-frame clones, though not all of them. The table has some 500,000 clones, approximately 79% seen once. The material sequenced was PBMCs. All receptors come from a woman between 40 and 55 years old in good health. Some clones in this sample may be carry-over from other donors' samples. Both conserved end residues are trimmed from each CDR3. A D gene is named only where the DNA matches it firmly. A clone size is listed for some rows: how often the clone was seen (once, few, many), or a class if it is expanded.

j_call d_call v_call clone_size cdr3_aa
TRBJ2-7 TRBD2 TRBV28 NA ASRPGLAPYEQY
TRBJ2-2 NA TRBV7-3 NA ASSKRVFRGNTGELF
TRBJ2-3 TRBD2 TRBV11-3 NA ASSLGTSGPTDTQY
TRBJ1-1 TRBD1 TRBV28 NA ASSFGGQANTEAF
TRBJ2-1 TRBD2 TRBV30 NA AWTQQTSGRAWEQF
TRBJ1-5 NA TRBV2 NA ASSRDGGVNQPQH
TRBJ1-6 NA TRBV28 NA ASNGDSSYNSPLH
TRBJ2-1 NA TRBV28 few ASSLGEYNEQF
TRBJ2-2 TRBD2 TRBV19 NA ASSRLAANTGELF
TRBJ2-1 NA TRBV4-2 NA ASSQDTHNEQF
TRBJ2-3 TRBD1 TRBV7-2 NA ASSLDRGTDTQY
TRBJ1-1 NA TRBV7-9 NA ASSLMTEAF
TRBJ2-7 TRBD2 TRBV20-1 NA SAKGLDEQY
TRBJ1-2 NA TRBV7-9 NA ASSLYRRGLPSDYGYT
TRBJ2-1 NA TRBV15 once ATSRGGEGRGDEQF
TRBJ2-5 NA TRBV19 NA ASSLGRQETQY
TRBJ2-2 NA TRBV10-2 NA ASSEYGGNTGELF
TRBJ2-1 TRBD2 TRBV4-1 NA ASSQTSGRANEQF
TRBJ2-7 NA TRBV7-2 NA ASSFPGYEQY
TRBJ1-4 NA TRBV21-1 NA ASTKIRVSHEKLF
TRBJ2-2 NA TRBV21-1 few ASRWELAGEVGELF
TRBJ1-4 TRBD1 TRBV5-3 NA ARSNTGGSEKLF
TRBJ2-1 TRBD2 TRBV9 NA ASSEGTSVVQEQF
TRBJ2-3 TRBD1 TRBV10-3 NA AISPRQGPDTQY
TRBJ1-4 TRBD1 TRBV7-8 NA ASTSPGQGGSEVLF
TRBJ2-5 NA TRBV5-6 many ASSQPSLETQY
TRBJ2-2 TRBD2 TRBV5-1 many ASSPGLAGYTGELF
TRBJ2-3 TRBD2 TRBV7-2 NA ASSLLAGTQY
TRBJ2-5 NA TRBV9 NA ASSVFPGSGGETQY
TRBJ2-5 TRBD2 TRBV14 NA ASSASPRTSGQETQY
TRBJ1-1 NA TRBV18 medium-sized ASSQQQNTEAF
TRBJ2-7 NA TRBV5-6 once ASSLGRGRIYEQY
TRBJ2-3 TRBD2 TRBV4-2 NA ASSQDGREGGTDTQY
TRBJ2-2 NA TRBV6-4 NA ASSDDSDTGELF
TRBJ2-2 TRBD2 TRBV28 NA ASREGGPNTGELF
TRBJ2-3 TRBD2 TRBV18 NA ASSPQASGPGGTDTQY
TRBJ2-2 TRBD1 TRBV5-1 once ASSLTGGSGELF
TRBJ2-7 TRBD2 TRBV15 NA ATSRDSPAGGAYEQY
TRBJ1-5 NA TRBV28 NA ASMEGGVKPSNQPQH
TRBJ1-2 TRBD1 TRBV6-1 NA ASSWDSHYGYT
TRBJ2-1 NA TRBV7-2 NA ASSPQISANEQF
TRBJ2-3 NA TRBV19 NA ASSSTTDTQY
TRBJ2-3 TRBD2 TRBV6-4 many ASSQRAAGGSDTQY
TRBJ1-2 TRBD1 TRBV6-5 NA ASSTGVSGYT
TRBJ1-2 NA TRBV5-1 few ASSLSSDYGYT
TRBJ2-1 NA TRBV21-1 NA ASSKTGTSGSNEQF
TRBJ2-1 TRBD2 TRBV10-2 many ASRSTSGRKDEQF
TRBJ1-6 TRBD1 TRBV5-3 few ARSRPGTGRSPLH